The 10 T cell receptor beta chains in this list originate from one sample, sequenced in a study of PD-1 blockade in classical Hodgkin lymphoma. Libraries were prepared by immunoSEQ multiplex PCR; TCRdb keeps only in-frame clonotypes and omits some of them. The sample holds some 90,000 clones, around 90% seen once. Every patient experienced relapse after autologous stem cell transplantation, and brentuximab vedotin exposure varied. The material was peripheral blood mononuclear cells (PBMCs), obtained before the second cycle of nivolumab. The receptors shown here come from a human donor with classical Hodgkin lymphoma.

The V and J genes are TRBV7-6 and TRBJ2-7, with D perhaps TRBD1 (6 bases). Germline V CDR1 and CDR2: SGHVS, FNYEAQ. V was clipped by 6 bases and J by 5 bases, with 17 bases between them. CDR3 length: 14 residues. The CDR3 sequence is CASSSRGFEDEQYF. The CDR3 bases are TGTGCCAGCAGTTCCAGGGGTTTCGAGGACGAGCAGTACTTC.

The chain couples TRBV5-1 to TRBJ2-7, with 7 nucleotides matching TRBD1. Germline-derived CDR1 and CDR2 are SGHRS and YFSETQ. There are 15 residues in the CDR3. V shed 4 bases, J shed 3 bases, and the junction held 10 bases outside the gene matches. This CDR3 is CASSIGTVFLYEQYF. The CDR3 DNA follows: TGCGCCAGCAGCATAGGGACAGTTTTTCTCTACGAGCAGTACTTC.

The J gene is TRBJ1-2, the V gene TRBV9; D unresolved. V was cut by 0 bases and J by 8 bases, with 11 bases left in between. The germline V gene has CDR1 SGDLS and CDR2 YYNGEE. The CDR3 has 13 amino acids. The CDR3 here is CASSVVGLEGYTF. CDR3 coding DNA: TGTGCCAGCAGCGTAGTAGGACTTGAGGGCTACACCTTC.

This chain links TRBV11-2 with TRBJ2-7, with D unresolved. The CDR3 is 15 amino acids. V was cut by 0 bases and J by 2 bases, with 11 bases left in between. The germline CDR1 and CDR2 sequences are SGHAT and FQNNGV. The CDR3 DNA reads TGTGCCAGCAGCTTAGAGAATAGTAGGCCCTACGAGCAGTACTTC. This codes for CASSLENSRPYEQYF. The full variable domain, its missing parts supplied by reference TRBV11-2 and TRBJ2-7, is EAGVAQSPRYKIIEKRQSVAFWCNPISGHATLYWYQQILGQGPKLLIQFQNNGVVDDSQLPKDRFSAERLKGVDSTLKIQPAKLEDSAVYLCASSLENSRPYEQYFGPGTRLTVT.

The chain carries TRBV5-4 and TRBJ2-4; D not certain. V was cut by 0 bases and J by 3 bases, with 4 bases left in between. Germline CDR1 and CDR2: SGHNT and YYREEE (reference sequence). The CDR3 spans 13 residues. CDR3 bases: TGTGCCAGCAGCTTGGAAGTCAAAAACATTCAGTACTTC. This gives the protein CASSLEVKNIQYF.

This clone was seen a few times. The V and J genes are TRBV21-1 and TRBJ2-7; the D call in the table, TRBD1, was not verified against the DNA. TRBV21-1 is a documented pseudogene. The CDR3 totals 20 residues. Written as DNA, the CDR3 is TGTGCCAGCAGCCCCATGGCGACTGGGGCGCTTTATATGGATTCGTTCGAGCAGTACTTC. Translation gives CASSPMATGALYMDSFEQYF.

The CDR3 sequence: CAISSGTVKRLTDTQYF. The CDR3 DNA sequence: TGTGCCATCAGTTCCGGGACAGTAAAAAGGCTCACAGATACGCAGTATTTT. This chain connects TRBV10-3 to TRBJ2-3; 7 bases are a match to TRBD1. The CDR3 runs 17 residues. V lost 5 bases and J lost 2; bases outside the gene matches: 13. Germline values: CDR1 ENHRY, CDR2 SYGVKD.

This clone came up a few times. The chain links TRBV30 to TRBJ1-1; D is perhaps TRBD1 (6 bases). The V and J ends lost 0 bases and 1 base respectively, with 9 bases between them. Germline CDR1 reads GTSNPN; CDR2 reads SVGIG (reference sequence). The CDR3 has 14 residues. This CDR3 is CAWSVGAANTEAFF. The CDR3, as DNA: TGTGCCTGGAGTGTGGGGGCGGCGAACACTGAAGCTTTCTTT.

DNA of the CDR3: TGCGCCAGCAGCTTGGCCGGCAGGGGGTTGGCTAATGAAAAACTGTTTTTT. Translation: CASSLAGRGLANEKLFF. The chain is built from TRBV5-1 and TRBJ1-4; 7 nucleotides match TRBD1. This CDR3 comprises 17 residues. Germline lookup yields CDR1 SGHRS and CDR2 YFSETQ. With 0 bases clipped from V and 3 bases from J, the junction kept 8 bases outside the gene matches.

This chain uses TRBV25-1 with TRBJ1-1; D not resolved. The CDR3 is 12 residues long. Trimming cost V 2 bases and J 1 base, with 2 bases left between them. Germline V lookup: CDR1 MGHDK, CDR2 SYGVNS. The CDR3 DNA is TGTGCCAGCAGTGAACCGAACACTGAAGCTTTCTTT. Encoded protein: CASSEPNTEAFF.